The subject of this entry is one T cell receptor (beta chain). The data were obtained in a study of blood T cell repertoires in COVID-19. Background on the study: COVID-19 samples from acute and convalescent phases originated in the United States, Italy and Spain. Sources were T cells, B-cell-depleted T cells, or PBMCs; the material itself was cDNA or gDNA.

In the authors' workflow: By means of reference gene primer amplification, nucleated cell counts were estimated. TCRdb's table, derived via immunoSEQ multiplex PCR, lists solely in-frame clones and lacks some. Clonal size and the V and J genes are those of that table, whereas D and trimming came from the DNA. The sample lists approximately 85,000 clones, 85% to 95% occurring once. The germline V and J ends were trimmed by 2 bases and 2 bases, with 11 bases remaining between them. This CDR3 region has 14 residues. CDR1 is SGDLS, CDR2 YYNGEE, per germline. This rearrangement joins TRBV9 to TRBJ2-7; D is uncertain. The TCR comes from a woman aged 55-70 years with active COVID-19. Sequencing was carried out using peripheral blood. CDR3 in DNA: TGTGCCAGCAGCGTCTTGTCGACTCCCTACGAGCAGTACTTC. Translating it yields CASSVLSTPYEQYF.